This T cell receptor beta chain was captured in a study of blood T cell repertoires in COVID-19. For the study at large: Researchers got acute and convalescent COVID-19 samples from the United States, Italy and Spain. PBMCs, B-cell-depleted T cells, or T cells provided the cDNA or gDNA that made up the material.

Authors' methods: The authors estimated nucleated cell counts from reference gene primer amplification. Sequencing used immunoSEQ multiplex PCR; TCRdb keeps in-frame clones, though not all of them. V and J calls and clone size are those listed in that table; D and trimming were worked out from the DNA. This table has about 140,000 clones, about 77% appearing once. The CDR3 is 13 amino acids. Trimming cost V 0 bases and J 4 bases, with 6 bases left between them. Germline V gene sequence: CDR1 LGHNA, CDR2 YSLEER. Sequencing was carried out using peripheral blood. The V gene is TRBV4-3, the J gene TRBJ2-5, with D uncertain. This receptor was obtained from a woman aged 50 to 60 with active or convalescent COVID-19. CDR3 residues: CASSQDFGETQYF. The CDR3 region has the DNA TGCGCCAGCAGCCAAGATTTCGGAGAGACCCAGTACTTC.